This TCR beta chain is from a study of blood T cell repertoires in COVID-19. Study overall: The United States, Italy and Spain provided the acute and convalescent COVID-19 samples. The cDNA or gDNA used as material had been derived from T cells, B-cell-depleted T cells, or PBMCs.

CDR3 length equals 16 residues. V lost 4 bases, J lost 6 bases, and 11 bases stayed unmatched. Per the germline V gene, CDR1 is SGHDT and CDR2 is YYEEEE. In the source study's methods: The assay estimated nucleated cells by amplifying reference gene primers. Produced via immunoSEQ multiplex PCR; TCRdb's table is partial and in-frame only. That table gives V, J and clone size, and the DNA gave D and trimming. The table records more than 300,000 clones, 65% to 85% of them present only once. The source is a woman aged 45-65 years with acute or convalescent COVID-19. The chain recombines TRBV5-6 with TRBJ2-3; 10 bases map to TRBD2. Sequenced input: peripheral blood. The CDR3 protein is CASSVYGAGGIDTQYF. For the CDR3, the DNA is TGTGCCAGCAGCGTCTACGGAGCGGGGGGGATCGATACGCAGTATTTT.